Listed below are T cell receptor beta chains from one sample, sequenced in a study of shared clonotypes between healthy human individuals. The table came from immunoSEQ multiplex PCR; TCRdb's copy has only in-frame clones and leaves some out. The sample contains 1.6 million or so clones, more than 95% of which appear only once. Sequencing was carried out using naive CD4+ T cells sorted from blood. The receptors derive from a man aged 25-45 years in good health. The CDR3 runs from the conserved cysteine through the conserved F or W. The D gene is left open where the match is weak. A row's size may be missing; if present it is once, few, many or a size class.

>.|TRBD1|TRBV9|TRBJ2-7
TGTGCCAGCAGCGCATCGGGACAGCCGACGGAGCAGTACTTC
CASSASGQPTEQYF
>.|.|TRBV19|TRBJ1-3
TGTGCCAGTAGTATTCGGGGATCTGGAAACACCATATATTTT
CASSIRGSGNTIYF
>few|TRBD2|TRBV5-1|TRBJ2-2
TGCGCCAGCAGCTTGGCCTCTTGGCGGGAGTACACCGGGGAGCTGTTTTTT
CASSLASWREYTGELFF
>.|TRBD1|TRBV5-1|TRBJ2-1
TGCGCCAGCAGCTTTCGAGCCGGGACAGGGGCTCCCTCCAATGAGCAGTTCTTC
CASSFRAGTGAPSNEQFF
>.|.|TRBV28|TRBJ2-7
TGTGCCAGCTTTAAGGGGGTGCCCTACGAGCAGTACTTC
CASFKGVPYEQYF
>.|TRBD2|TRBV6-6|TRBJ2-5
TGTGCCAGCACCAAACGAACCGGGAGGGCCAAGGAGACCCAGTACTTC
CASTKRTGRAKETQYF
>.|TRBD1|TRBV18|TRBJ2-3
TGTGCCAGCTCACCAGGACAGGGTAACACAGATACGCAGTATTTT
CASSPGQGNTDTQYF
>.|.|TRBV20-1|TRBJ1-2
TGCAGTGCTAGAGATGCGAGTGGCTACACCTTC
CSARDASGYTF
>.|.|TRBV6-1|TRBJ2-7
TGTGCCAGCAGTGGCGGAGGCGAGCAGTACTTC
CASSGGGEQYF
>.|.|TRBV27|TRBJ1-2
TGTGCCAGCAGCCAGGACGGGGCTAACTATGGCTACACCTTC
CASSQDGANYGYTF
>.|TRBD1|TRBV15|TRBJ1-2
TGTGCCACCAGCGCACGACAGGGGAATGGCTACACCTTC
CATSARQGNGYTF
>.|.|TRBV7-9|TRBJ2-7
TGTGCCAGCAGCTTTCGCCCAATGTACGAGCAGTACTTC
CASSFRPMYEQYF
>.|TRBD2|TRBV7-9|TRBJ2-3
TGTGCCAGCAGCCTAGCGGGGATTCAAGGTACGCAGTATTTT
CASSLAGIQGTQYF
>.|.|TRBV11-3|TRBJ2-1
TGTGCCAGCAGCCCAGATTCGGAATCTGAGCAGTTCTTC
CASSPDSESEQFF
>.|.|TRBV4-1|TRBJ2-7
TGCGCCAGCAGCCAAGGCGACGGACGGTACGAGCAGTACTTC
CASSQGDGRYEQYF
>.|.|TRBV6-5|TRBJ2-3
TGTGCCAGCACTAAGGGGGTAGAGGGGGATACGCAGTATTTT
CASTKGVEGDTQYF
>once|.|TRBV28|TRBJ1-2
TGTGCCAGCAGGTTTACAGGGAACTATGGCTACACCTTC
CASRFTGNYGYTF
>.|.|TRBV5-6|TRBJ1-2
TGTGCCAGCACCCCGGACCTTTTTGGTTCAAGCTACACCTTC
CASTPDLFGSSYTF
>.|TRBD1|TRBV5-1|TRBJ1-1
TGCGCCAGCAGCCAGGGACAGGCTCCTTTGAACACTGAAGCTTTCTTT
CASSQGQAPLNTEAFF
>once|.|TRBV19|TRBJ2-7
TGTGCCAGTAGTATAACTTTCTCCCCGTACTTC
CASSITFSPYF
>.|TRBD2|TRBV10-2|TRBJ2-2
TGCGCCAGCAGGCTGATCCCGGGACTAGCGGTCACCGGGGAGCTGTTTTTT
CASRLIPGLAVTGELFF
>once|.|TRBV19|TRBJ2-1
TGTGCCAGTAGTATTGAGGCCAGCCTGTCCTACAATGAGCAGTTCTTC
CASSIEASLSYNEQFF
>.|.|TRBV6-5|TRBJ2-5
TGTGCCAGCAGTTACCCCCGGGAGACCCAGTACTTC
CASSYPRETQYF
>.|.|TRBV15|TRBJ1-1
TGTGCCACCAGCAGGGGGAACACTGAAGCTTTCTTT
CATSRGNTEAFF
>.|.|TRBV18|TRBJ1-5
TGTGCCAGCTCAGAGGGGAAATCCGCGGGTCAGCCCCAGCATTTT
CASSEGKSAGQPQHF
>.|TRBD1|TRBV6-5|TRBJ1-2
TGTGCCAGCAGGACAGGGGAATACGACTATGGCTACACCTTC
CASRTGEYDYGYTF
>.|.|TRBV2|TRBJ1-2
TGTGCCAGCAGTGAAGTTTTCGGGGGCGCCGCTGGCTACACCTTC
CASSEVFGGAAGYTF
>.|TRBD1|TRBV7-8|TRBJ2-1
TGTGCCAGCAGCTCCCGCCGGGACAGGGCCTACAATGAGCAGTTCTTC
CASSSRRDRAYNEQFF
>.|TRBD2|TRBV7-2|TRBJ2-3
TGTGCCAGCAGGTTTCAAGCGGGAGCGACAGATACGCAGTATTTT
CASRFQAGATDTQYF
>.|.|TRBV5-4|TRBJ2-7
TGTGCCAGCAGCTTGGGTCTGGGCGTAACCTACGAGCAGTACTTC
CASSLGLGVTYEQYF
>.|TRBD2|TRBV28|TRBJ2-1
TGTGCCAGCAGTTTACGACTAGCGGGAGTAGGAGAGCAGTTCTTC
CASSLRLAGVGEQFF
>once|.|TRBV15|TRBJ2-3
TGTGCCACCAGCAGAGCGAGCCGGGTAGATACGCAGTATTTT
CATSRASRVDTQYF
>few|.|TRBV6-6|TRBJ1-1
TGTGCCAGCAGTTACTCGAAGAGACAGGTTACTGAAGCTTTCTTT
CASSYSKRQVTEAFF
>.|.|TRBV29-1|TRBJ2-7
TGCAGCGTCGCGGAGGGGGCGTGGGAGCAGTACTTC
CSVAEGAWEQYF
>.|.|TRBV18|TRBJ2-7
TGTGCCAGCTCACCGAAGATGGGCGTCGAGCAGTACTTC
CASSPKMGVEQYF
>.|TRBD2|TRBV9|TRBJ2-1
TGTGCCAGCAGCGTAGATACTAGCGCACACAATGAGCAGTTCTTC
CASSVDTSAHNEQFF
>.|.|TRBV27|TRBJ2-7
TGTGCCAGCAGTTTATCGTCTATTCCAGGGAACTACGAGCAGTACTTC
CASSLSSIPGNYEQYF
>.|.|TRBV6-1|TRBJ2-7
TGTGCCAGCAGTGATCGGGTATCTGCTGGTGGGGCCTACGAGCAGTACTTC
CASSDRVSAGGAYEQYF
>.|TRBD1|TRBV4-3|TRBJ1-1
TGCGCCAGCAGCCAGGGCTTACCGGGACAGGTACACCTTGTGGAAATGAACACTGAAGCTTTCTTT
CASSQGLPGQVHLVEMNTEAFF
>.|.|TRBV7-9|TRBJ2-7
TGTGCCAGCAGCTCCCGCTTGCTCCCAGGGATACTCAACGAGCAGTACTTC
CASSSRLLPGILNEQYF
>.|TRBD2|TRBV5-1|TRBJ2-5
TGCGCCAGCAGCTTGGGGGAGCTAGCGGGAGATAGGGAGACCCAGTACTTC
CASSLGELAGDRETQYF